These 29 T cell receptor beta chains were all obtained from the same sample, sequenced in a study of shared clonotypes between healthy human individuals. Positive CCR7 selection of CD45RO-negative cells yielded the naive CD8 cells, and terminally differentiated effector memory CD45RA+ cells were excluded. Sequenced by immunoSEQ multiplex PCR; TCRdb stores in-frame clones only, minus some. The profile shows hundreds of thousands of clones, 80% to 95% of them singletons. The sample consisted of naive CD8+ T cells sorted from blood. These receptor sequences come from a man aged 25 to 40 in good health.

The gene calls are TRBV4-1 and TRBJ2-3; the D is unclear. Trimming removed 1 base at V and 4 bases at J, with 12 bases between. Germline loops: CDR1 MGHRA, CDR2 YSYEKL. The length of the CDR3 is 15 residues. The CDR3 DNA reads TGCGCCAGCAGCCAAGTTCTCCGTTCCGCAGATACGCAGTATTTT. Protein: CASSQVLRSADTQYF.

The chain combines TRBV6-5 with TRBJ2-7; 9 bases match TRBD1. The CDR3 runs 15 residues. J gave up 4 bases and V 2 bases, and 6 bases lay outside the gene matches. Germline CDR1 MNHEY, CDR2 SVGAGI. CDR3 coding DNA: TGTGCCAGCAGTTACACGGGACAGGGTGGGTACGAGCAGTACTTC. It yields the protein CASSYTGQGGYEQYF.

The rearrangement joins TRBV9 to TRBJ1-2; 9 nucleotides align to TRBD1. J lost 5 bases, V lost 0 bases, and 5 bases had no gene match. The V gene's germline CDR1 is SGDLS and CDR2 YYNGEE. This CDR3 contains 15 residues. The CDR3 DNA follows: TGTGCCAGCAGCGTAGTTTCCGGGACAGGGTATGGCTACACCTTC. It codes for CASSVVSGTGYGYTF.

In this sample, this clone turned up once. This chain links TRBV7-8 with TRBJ2-1, with TRBD1 as a possible D gene (7 bases). CDR1 SGHVS and CDR2 FQNEAQ come from the germline V gene. CDR3 size: 16 residues. V was shortened by 5 bases and J by 2 bases, with 16 bases between the two germline ends. CDR3 in amino acids: CASSPQGGGPYNEQFF. The CDR3 nucleotides read TGTGCCAGCAGCCCGCAGGGGGGCGGCCCCTACAATGAGCAGTTCTTC.

A single count supports this clone. The chain carries TRBV27 and TRBJ2-7, with D unresolved. Trimming removed 4 bases from V and 2 bases from J, with 9 bases in between. The length of the CDR3 is 13 residues. In germline, CDR1 is MNHEY, CDR2 SMNVEV (reference sequence). CDR3 sequence (DNA): TGTGCCAGCAGTTACCGGGCCGCCTACGAGCAGTACTTC. Its translation is CASSYRAAYEQYF.

The chain links TRBV7-8 to TRBJ2-7; the D gene could be TRBD1 or TRBD2 (5 bases each). V lost 0 bases and J lost 7, with 10 bases in between. This CDR3 has 13 residues. CDR1 SGHVS and CDR2 FQNEAQ come from the germline V gene. The CDR3 bases are TGTGCCAGCAGCTTAGCGCTTGGGGGAGAGCAGTACTTC. Its protein is CASSLALGGEQYF.

The chain employs TRBV5-6 and TRBJ2-1; tentatively, D is TRBD2 (5 bases). The V end was cut by 4 bases, the J end by 5 bases, with 16 bases between. CDR3 length: 15 amino acids. The germline V gene has CDR1 SGHDT and CDR2 YYEEEE. CDR3 bases: TGTGCCAGCAGCCCTCTCGCGGGCTTGGACAATGAGCAGTTCTTC. Its translation is CASSPLAGLDNEQFF.

The chain links TRBV20-1 to TRBJ1-4, with D unclear. Germline V gene sequence: CDR1 DFQATT, CDR2 SNEGSKA (reference sequence). This CDR3 has 11 residues. The V gene lost 3 bases and the J gene lost 8 bases, with 7 bases spanning the gap. The CDR3 reads CSASSFEKLFF. In DNA, the CDR3 is TGCAGTGCTAGTTCTTTCGAAAAACTGTTTTTT.

This chain uses TRBV29-1 with TRBJ1-2; D gene uncertain. The CDR3 is made up of 11 amino acids. Germline assignment: CDR1 SQVTM and CDR2 ANQGSEA. V was clipped by 6 bases and J by 6 bases, with 11 bases between them. Here the CDR3 DNA reads TGCAGCGTAGAGGGTCTAAATGGCTACACCTTC. Its translation: CSVEGLNGYTF.

The chain joins TRBV6-1 to TRBJ1-5; D gene ambiguous. CDR1 is MNHNS and CDR2 is SASEGT in the germline V gene. This CDR3 is 17 amino acids long. Trimming left V 2 bases short and J 0 bases short, with 14 bases between. This CDR3 is CASSETPPGGSNQPQHF. The CDR3 coding sequence is TGTGCCAGCAGTGAAACCCCACCAGGTGGTAGCAATCAGCCCCAGCATTTT.

The chain recombines TRBV9 with TRBJ1-1; a possible D gene is TRBD1 (6 bases). The germline V gene has CDR1 SGDLS and CDR2 YYNGEE. The CDR3 is made up of 14 amino acids. Trimming removed 3 bases at V and 7 bases at J, with 16 bases between. The CDR3 coding sequence is TGTGCCAGCAGCGGAGAGGGGGGTACCCATGAAGCTTTCTTT. This encodes CASSGEGGTHEAFF.

The chain has TRBV4-1 and TRBJ2-7, with D hard to call. CDR1 is MGHRA and CDR2 is YSYEKL in the germline V gene. The CDR3 extends over 12 amino acids. V lost 10 bases, J lost 1 base, and 11 bases lay in between. The chain's CDR3 is CATSRDSYEQYF. The CDR3 region has the DNA TGCGCCACCTCTAGGGATTCCTACGAGCAGTACTTC.

This clone appeared once. The chain carries TRBV19 and TRBJ2-7; D call uncertain. The germline V and J ends were trimmed by 1 base and 0 bases, with 7 bases remaining between them. The CDR3 has 14 residues. Germline V gene data show CDR1 as LNHDA and CDR2 as SQIVND (reference sequence). CDR3 amino acids: CASSIVVNSYEQYF. The CDR3 DNA reads TGTGCCAGTAGTATAGTCGTTAACTCCTACGAGCAGTACTTC.

The chain uses TRBV4-3 and TRBJ2-1; 7 bases are shared with TRBD2. V dropped 0 bases and J dropped 10; count of bases not matched to a gene: 6. This CDR3 spans 14 amino acids. Germline loops: CDR1 LGHNA, CDR2 YSLEER. The CDR3 sequence is CASSQERGRAEQFF. Here the CDR3 DNA reads TGCGCCAGCAGCCAAGAACGGGGGAGGGCGGAGCAGTTCTTC.

The V gene is TRBV28, the J gene TRBJ1-5; TRBD1 is a possible D gene (6 bases). From germline, CDR1 is MDHEN and CDR2 SYDVKM. V shed 2 bases and J shed 5 bases, with 16 bases lying between them. This CDR3 is 16 amino acids long. CDR3 nucleotide sequence: TGTGCCAGCAGTTTACCCAAGGACAGCTTAGATCAGCCCCAGCATTTT. This encodes CASSLPKDSLDQPQHF.

V usage is TRBV19 and J usage is TRBJ1-2; no firm D call. The V end lost 5 bases, the J end lost 4 bases, and 8 bases lay between the germline ends. Germline CDR1 is LNHDA and CDR2 is SQIVND (reference sequence). This CDR3 has 12 amino acids. The CDR3 coding sequence is TGTGCCAGTAGTCTGAGCTCCTATGGCTACACCTTC. It is translated as CASSLSSYGYTF.

The rearrangement uses TRBV2 and TRBJ2-3; no firm D call. V was trimmed by 4 bases and J by 2 bases, leaving 16 bases between them. The CDR3 length is 16 residues. The V gene's germline CDR1 is SNHLY and CDR2 FYNNEI. CDR3 in amino acids: CASSGERAKVTDTQYF. The CDR3 coding sequence is TGTGCCAGCAGTGGGGAAAGGGCTAAGGTCACAGATACGCAGTATTTT.

V is TRBV6-5 and J is TRBJ1-2; TRBD1 agrees at 7 bases. Germline V CDR1 and CDR2: MNHEY, SVGAGI. After removal of 5 bases from V and 5 bases from J, the junction contained 5 bases not matched to a gene. The CDR3 has 13 amino acids. DNA for the CDR3: TGTGCCAGCAGTGTAGGGGGCATGTATGGCTACACCTTC. This codes for CASSVGGMYGYTF.

This clone is a singleton in its sample. The chain is built from TRBV7-9 and TRBJ1-1, with D perhaps matching TRBD1 (5 bases). Per germline, CDR1 SEHNR and CDR2 FQNEAQ (reference sequence). CDR3 length equals 14 residues. With 1 base removed from V and 6 bases from J, the gap between germline ends came to 12 bases. The CDR3 is CASSLGGVIAEAFF. Written as DNA, the CDR3 is TGTGCCAGCAGCTTAGGGGGGGTTATCGCTGAAGCTTTCTTT.

The chain has TRBV5-1 and TRBJ2-1; D remains ambiguous. V gave up 5 bases and J gave up 0 bases, with 15 bases separating them. The germline V gene has CDR1 SGHRS and CDR2 YFSETQ. This CDR3 comprises 16 residues. The CDR3, as DNA: TGCGCCAGCAGTTCGGACCCCTCTGGCTCCTACAATGAGCAGTTCTTC. This gives the protein CASSSDPSGSYNEQFF.

This rearrangement joins TRBV7-9 to TRBJ1-5; 7 positions match TRBD1. The CDR3 runs to 13 residues. Germline V gene data show CDR1 as SEHNR and CDR2 as FQNEAQ (reference sequence). Germline trimming cut 3 bases from V and 8 bases from J; bases unmatched to any gene: 4. CDR3 sequence (DNA): TGTGCCAGCAGCTTCCGGACAGGCGAGCCCCAGCATTTT. It yields the protein CASSFRTGEPQHF.

The chain couples TRBV7-9 to TRBJ1-4; 9 bases are a match to TRBD1. The CDR3 has 15 residues. V dropped 1 base and J dropped 5; count of bases not matched to a gene: 2. Per germline, CDR1 SEHNR and CDR2 FQNEAQ (reference sequence). Written as DNA, the CDR3 is TGTGCCAGCAGCTTAGGGGACAGGGAAAATGAAAAACTGTTTTTT. This translates into CASSLGDRENEKLFF.

The rearrangement links TRBV7-8 to TRBJ1-2; D may be TRBD1 (5 bases). The CDR3 contains 14 residues. With 8 bases removed from V and 3 bases from J, the gap between germline ends came to 16 bases. Germline loops: CDR1 SGHVS, CDR2 FQNEAQ. CDR3 in amino acids: CASASGGPDYGYTF. In DNA, the CDR3 is TGTGCCAGCGCGAGCGGGGGACCGGACTATGGCTACACCTTC.

The sample holds one count of this clone. Other DNA variants within this sample encode the same CDR3. The gene calls are TRBV7-2 and TRBJ2-7; no clear D gene. CDR3 size: 14 residues. Germline V gives CDR1 SGHTA, CDR2 FQGNSA. V lost 1 base and J 0 bases, leaving 7 bases between the germline ends. The CDR3 loop reads CASSLVGSSYEQYF. CDR3 in DNA: TGTGCCAGCAGCTTAGTAGGCAGCTCCTACGAGCAGTACTTC.

The chain uses TRBV9 and TRBJ2-3; TRBD2 aligns across 9 bases. Unmatched junction bases numbered 5, after V lost 3 bases and J lost 3 bases. Germline CDR1 and CDR2: SGDLS and YYNGEE. There are 15 residues in the CDR3. Here the CDR3 reads CASSGQTSGTDTQYF. As DNA, the CDR3 is TGTGCCAGCAGCGGCCAAACTAGCGGGACAGATACGCAGTATTTT.

This chain uses TRBV9 with TRBJ2-3, with TRBD2 matching over 12 bases. The V gene's germline CDR1 is SGDLS and CDR2 YYNGEE. V dropped 3 bases and J dropped 6; count of bases not matched to a gene: 14. This CDR3 region has 18 residues. CDR3 bases: TGTGCCAGCAGCGGTAGGACTAGCGGGAAGAGCGGGAGGGATACGCAGTATTTT. Residues: CASSGRTSGKSGRDTQYF.

The chain joins TRBV29-1 to TRBJ1-2; maybe TRBD1 (6 bases). V lost 5 bases and J lost 1, with 11 bases in between. CDR1 and CDR2 (germline): SQVTM, ANQGSEA. The CDR3 spans 13 residues. The CDR3 loop reads CSVRDTINYGYTF. CDR3 DNA sequence: TGCAGCGTTCGGGACACAATTAACTATGGCTACACCTTC.

Concerning this clone: The same CDR3 arises from other DNA sequences in this sample as well. The CDR3 DNA sequence: TGCAGCGTTGGAGGTTACAATGAGCAGTTCTTC. Protein: CSVGGYNEQFF. This chain links TRBV29-1 with TRBJ2-1; no clear D. The length of the CDR3 is 11 residues. The germline V gene has CDR1 SQVTM and CDR2 ANQGSEA. Between the trimmed V and J ends, which lost 4 bases and 4 bases, there was a span of 5 bases.

The CDR3 loop reads CASRPGQGRGNEQFF. The CDR3 region has the DNA TGTGCCAGTAGGCCGGGACAGGGGAGGGGCAATGAGCAGTTCTTC. The chain is built from TRBV19 and TRBJ2-1; 10 bases match TRBD1. The CDR3 length is 15 residues. With V trimmed by 6 bases and J by 6 bases, 8 bases remained unmatched. Looked up from germline, CDR1 is LNHDA and CDR2 is SQIVND (reference sequence). The full variable domain, completed using reference TRBV19 and TRBJ2-1, is DGGITQSPKYLFRKEGQNVTLSCEQNLNHDAMYWYRQDPGQGLRLIYYSQIVNDFQKGDIAEGYSVSREKKESFPLTVTSAQKNPTAFYLCASRPGQGRGNEQFFGPGTRLTVL.